One and the same sample provided the 6 T cell receptor beta chains below, sequenced in a study of radiotherapy plus CTLA-4 blockade in lung cancer. Libraries were prepared by immunoSEQ multiplex PCR; TCRdb keeps only in-frame clonotypes and omits some of them. The sample consists of 100,000 or so clones, around 83% of them appearing once. This material consisted of peripheral blood, taken from a patient treated with radiotherapy plus ipilimumab. These receptors originate from a human donor with non-small cell lung cancer that progressed on radiotherapy plus ipilimumab.

The gene calls are TRBV11-3 and TRBJ1-1, with D unclear. Trimming shortened V by 4 bases and J by 0 bases, and 9 bases separated the two germline ends. The CDR3 is 14 amino acids. Germline V gives CDR1 SGHNT, CDR2 YENEEA. As DNA, the CDR3 is TGTGCCAGCAGCTCCGGGCCGATGAACACTGAAGCTTTCTTT. It codes for CASSSGPMNTEAFF.

The chain combines TRBV28 with TRBJ1-5, with D possibly being TRBD1 (6 bases). In germline, CDR1 is MDHEN, CDR2 SYDVKM. V was clipped by 1 base and J by 7 bases, with 14 bases between them. This CDR3 contains 15 residues. The CDR3 is CASSLSRQGKQPQHF. The CDR3 DNA follows: TGTGCCAGCAGTTTATCCCGGCAGGGGAAGCAGCCCCAGCATTTT.

The V and J genes are TRBV2 and TRBJ2-3, with D tentatively TRBD2 (5 bases). Trimming shortened V by 4 bases and J by 5 bases, and 16 bases separated the two germline ends. This CDR3 spans 15 amino acids. CDR1 and CDR2 (germline): SNHLY, FYNNEI. The DNA of the CDR3 is TGTGCCAGCAGTGGTCTAGGAGGATCAGGAGATACGCAGTATTTT. This gives the protein CASSGLGGSGDTQYF.

This clone turned up a few times. The V and J genes are TRBV30 and TRBJ1-3, with D maybe TRBD1 (5 bases). The V gene's germline CDR1 is GTSNPN and CDR2 SVGIG (reference sequence). This CDR3 spans 12 amino acids. V lost 4 bases and J lost 3, with 7 bases in between. The CDR3 nucleotides are TGTGCCTGGATCAGGGTTGGAAACACCATATATTTT. This codes for CAWIRVGNTIYF.

V gene TRBV28 combines with J gene TRBJ1-5; a possible D gene is TRBD1 (5 bases). This CDR3 comprises 18 residues. Trimming shortened V by 3 bases and J by 1 base, and 19 bases separated the two germline ends. The germline V gene has CDR1 MDHEN and CDR2 SYDVKM. The CDR3 DNA reads as TGTGCCAGCAGTTTCTTCCCGGGACGGAGGACAAGCAATCAGCCCCAGCATTTT. Translation gives CASSFFPGRRTSNQPQHF.

The chain links TRBV6-1 to TRBJ1-2, with D unclear. The germline V gene encodes CDR1 MNHNS and CDR2 SASEGT. This CDR3 comprises 13 residues. V shed 4 bases and J shed 2 bases, with 8 bases lying between them. The CDR3 protein is CASSVDPNYGYTF. The CDR3 DNA reads as TGTGCCAGCAGTGTAGATCCGAACTATGGCTACACCTTC.